This T cell receptor beta chain was profiled in a study of T cell repertoires in cytomegalovirus infection. Study summary: Used in the study were CMV epitopes, some recently identified and HLA-C-restricted, others well-studied and HLA-B-restricted. Matching HLA type, along with CMV infection, was indicated by public TCR beta signatures. Study observations and caveats: Carriage of CMV together with the relevant HLA was identifiable through cumulative public TCR beta family frequency. HLA-C-restricted CMV clonotypes gave the most frequent clonotype in two of eight donors.

A remark on this clonotype: The antigen is undetermined.

TCRdb redid the calling of the reads with MiXCR, one entry per CDR3 protein. The sample has 750,000 to 900,000 distinct CDR3 sequences, almost 30% seen once. The sequencing here drew on cultured CD8+ T cells from PBMCs, taken from culture after CMV antigen stimulation. The receptor was isolated from a human donor in good health (CMV status not recorded). Some clones in this sample may be carry-over from other donors' samples.

The CDR3 loop reads CASSYGGGTGELFF. The CDR3 bases are TGTGCCAGCAGCTATGGAGGAGGCACCGGGGAGCTGTTTTTT. The chain carries TRBV5-6 and TRBJ2-2, with D maybe TRBD2 (5 bases). Germline V gene data show CDR1 as SGHDT and CDR2 as YYEEEE. The V end lost 3 bases, the J end lost 4 bases, and 10 bases lay between the germline ends. This CDR3 is built from 14 residues.